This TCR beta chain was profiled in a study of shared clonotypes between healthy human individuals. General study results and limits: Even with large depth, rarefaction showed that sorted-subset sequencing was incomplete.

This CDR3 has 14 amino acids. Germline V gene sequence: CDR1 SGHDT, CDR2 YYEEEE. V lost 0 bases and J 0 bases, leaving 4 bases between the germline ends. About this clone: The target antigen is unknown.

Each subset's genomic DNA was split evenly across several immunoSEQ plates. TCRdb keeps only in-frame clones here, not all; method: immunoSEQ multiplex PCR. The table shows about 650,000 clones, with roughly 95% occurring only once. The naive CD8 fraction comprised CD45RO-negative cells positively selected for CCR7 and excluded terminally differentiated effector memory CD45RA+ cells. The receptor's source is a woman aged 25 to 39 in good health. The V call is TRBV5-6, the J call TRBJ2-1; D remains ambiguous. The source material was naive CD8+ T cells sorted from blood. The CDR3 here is CASSLVLSYNEQFF. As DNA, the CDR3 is TGTGCCAGCAGCTTGGTTCTCTCCTACAATGAGCAGTTCTTC.